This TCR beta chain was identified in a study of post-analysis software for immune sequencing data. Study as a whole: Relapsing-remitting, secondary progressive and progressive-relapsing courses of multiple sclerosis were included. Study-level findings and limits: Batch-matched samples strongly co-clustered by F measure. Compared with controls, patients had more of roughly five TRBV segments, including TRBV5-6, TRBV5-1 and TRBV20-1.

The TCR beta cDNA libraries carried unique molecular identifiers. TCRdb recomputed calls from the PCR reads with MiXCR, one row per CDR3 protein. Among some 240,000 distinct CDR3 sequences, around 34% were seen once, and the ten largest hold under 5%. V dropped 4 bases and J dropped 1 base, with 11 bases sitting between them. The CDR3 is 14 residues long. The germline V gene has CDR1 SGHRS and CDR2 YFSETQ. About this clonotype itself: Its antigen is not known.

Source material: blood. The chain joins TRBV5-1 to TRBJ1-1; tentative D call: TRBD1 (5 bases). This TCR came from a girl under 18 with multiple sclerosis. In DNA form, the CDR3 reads TGCGCCAGCAGCCATGGTACAGGGAACACTGAAGCTTTCTTT. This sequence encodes CASSHGTGNTEAFF.